The sequence of this T cell receptor beta chain was determined in a study of regulatory T cells in long-lasting Graves disease. Worth noting for this clonotype: Its antigen is unidentified.

Indicated time point: newly diagnosed GD, antithyroid drugs for less than 3 months. The TCR library used RNA extracted from PBMCs. The CDR3 runs 14 residues. CDR1 DFQATT and CDR2 SNEGSKA come from the germline V gene (reference sequence). V shed 7 bases, J shed 8 bases, and the junction held 10 bases outside the gene matches. Study-wide points: Persistent Graves' patients possessed reduced TCR diversity relative to recently diagnosed ones.

Relying on iRepertoire HTBI primers and Arm-PCR of CDR3 regions, the team built TCR beta libraries. MiXCR was run by TCRdb on the multiplex PCR reads, yielding one entry per CDR3 protein. The data show around 480,000 distinct CDR3 sequences, with about a sixth seen just once and over 9% held by the top ten. These data also formed part of another study, on T cells in Graves' hyperthyroidism and ophthalmopathy.

The TCR comes from a man in his forties with Graves disease. The J gene is TRBJ2-1, the V gene TRBV20-1; 11 bases agree with TRBD2. The sample in question was peripheral blood mononuclear cells (PBMCs), obtained at new diagnosis, from a patient treated with antithyroid drugs. The CDR3 region has the DNA TGCAGTGGTATCGTAGCGGGAGGGCCCGATGAGCAGTTCTTC. Its translation: CSGIVAGGPDEQFF.